This T cell receptor (beta chain) was found in a study of shared clonotypes between healthy human individuals. Study results and caveats: In several donors, around 4.8% of naive CD4 clonotypes appeared in common.

Points on this clone: Its target is not known.

The CDR3 runs to 17 residues. The protocol was immunoSEQ multiplex PCR, while the TCRdb copy is restricted to in-frame clones and leaves out a portion. The repertoire consists of about 1.4 million clones, with roughly 95% occurring once and the leading ten covering roughly 1.2%. Input material: naive CD4+ T cells sorted from blood. Subset of the sample: CD45RA+ positively selected. This TCR was sampled from a man in his thirties or forties in good health. The rearrangement links TRBV1 to TRBJ2-2. TRBV1 is described as a pseudogene. CDR3 bases: TGCACCAGCAGCCAAGATACCGGGACGGTTAGCACCGGGGAGCTGTTTTTT. This codes for CTSSQDTGTVSTGELFF.